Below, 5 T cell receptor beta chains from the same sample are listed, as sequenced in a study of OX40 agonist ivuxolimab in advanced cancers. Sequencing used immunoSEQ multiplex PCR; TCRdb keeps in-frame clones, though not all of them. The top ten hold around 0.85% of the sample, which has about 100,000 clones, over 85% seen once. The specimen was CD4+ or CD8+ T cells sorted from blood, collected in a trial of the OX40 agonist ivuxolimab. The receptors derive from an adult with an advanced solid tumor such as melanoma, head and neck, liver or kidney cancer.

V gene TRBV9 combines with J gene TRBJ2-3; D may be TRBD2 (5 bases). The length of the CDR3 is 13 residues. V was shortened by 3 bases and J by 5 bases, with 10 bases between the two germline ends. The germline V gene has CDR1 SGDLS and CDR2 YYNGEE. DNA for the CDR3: TGTGCCAGCAGCGGAGGGTATAAAGATACGCAGTATTTT. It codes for CASSGGYKDTQYF.

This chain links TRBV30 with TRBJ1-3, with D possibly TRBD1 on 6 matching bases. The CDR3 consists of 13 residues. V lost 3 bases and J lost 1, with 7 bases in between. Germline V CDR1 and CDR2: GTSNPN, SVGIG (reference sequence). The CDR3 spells CAWSGTSGNTIYF. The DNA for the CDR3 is TGTGCCTGGAGCGGGACATCTGGAAACACCATATATTTT. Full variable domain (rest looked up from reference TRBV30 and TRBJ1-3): SQTIHQWPATLVQPVGSPLSLECTVEGTSNPNLYWYRQAAGRGLQLLFYSVGIGQISSEVPQNLSASRPQDRQFILSSKKLLLSDSGFYLCAWSGTSGNTIYFGEGSWLTVV.

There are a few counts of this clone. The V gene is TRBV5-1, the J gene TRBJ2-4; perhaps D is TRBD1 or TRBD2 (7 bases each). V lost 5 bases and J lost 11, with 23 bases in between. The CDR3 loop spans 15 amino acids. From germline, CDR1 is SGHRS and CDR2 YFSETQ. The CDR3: CASRRGGTALGVQYF. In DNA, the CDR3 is TGCGCCAGCAGGAGGGGAGGGACAGCCTTAGGGGTTCAGTACTTC.

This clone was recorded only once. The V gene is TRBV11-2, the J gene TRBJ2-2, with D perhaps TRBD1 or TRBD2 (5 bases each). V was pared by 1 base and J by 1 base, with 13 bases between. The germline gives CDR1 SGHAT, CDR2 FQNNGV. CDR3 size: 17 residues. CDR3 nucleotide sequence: TGTGCCAGCAGCTTAGGACGGGGCAGGGTGAACACCGGGGAGCTGTTTTTT. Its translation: CASSLGRGRVNTGELFF.

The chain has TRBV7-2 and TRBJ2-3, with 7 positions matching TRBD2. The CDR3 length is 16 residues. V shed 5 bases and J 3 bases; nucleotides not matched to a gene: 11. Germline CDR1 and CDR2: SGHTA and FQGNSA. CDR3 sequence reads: CASSPQVGLVTDTQYF. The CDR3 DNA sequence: TGTGCCAGCAGCCCTCAAGTCGGACTAGTGACAGATACGCAGTATTTT.